This TCR beta chain was identified during a study of control samples from healthy donors and cancer patients. J lost 7 bases, V lost 4 bases, and 7 bases had no gene match. Germline V lookup: CDR1 LNHDA, CDR2 SQIVND (reference sequence). This CDR3 has 14 residues. The data were produced by immunoSEQ multiplex PCR, yet TCRdb's version contains in-frame clones alone and is incomplete. This table holds fewer than 80,000 clones, 90% found once. This chain uses TRBV19 with TRBJ1-1; 9 bases are shared with TRBD1. This TCR derives from a man in his sixties with colorectal cancer. The sequencing input was PBMCs. The CDR3 sequence: CASSRGTGSGEAFF. The CDR3 region has the DNA TGTGCCAGTAGTAGGGGGACAGGGAGTGGTGAAGCTTTCTTT.